One and the same sample provided the 29 T cell receptor beta chains below, sequenced in a study of OX40 agonist ivuxolimab in advanced cancers. Only in-frame clones appear in the TCRdb table, and some are missing; sequencing was by immunoSEQ multiplex PCR. Of 25,000 to 40,000 clones detected, around 84% appear once; the ten largest clones hold approximately 21%. The sequencing used CD4+ or CD8+ T cells sorted from blood, collected in a trial of the OX40 agonist ivuxolimab. The receptors stem from an adult with an advanced solid tumor such as melanoma, head and neck, liver or kidney cancer.

The chain uses TRBV11-2 and TRBJ2-7, with unresolved D. CDR1 and CDR2 (germline): SGHAT, FQNNGV. The CDR3 extends over 13 amino acids. Trimming shortened V by 1 base and J by 2 bases, and 6 bases separated the two germline ends. The CDR3 DNA reads as TGTGCCAGCAGCTTAGGCATTACCTACGAGCAGTACTTC. Its translation is CASSLGITYEQYF. The complete variable domain, with remaining parts taken from reference TRBV11-2 and TRBJ2-7, reads EAGVAQSPRYKIIEKRQSVAFWCNPISGHATLYWYQQILGQGPKLLIQFQNNGVVDDSQLPKDRFSAERLKGVDSTLKIQPAKLEDSAVYLCASSLGITYEQYFGPGTRLTVT.

The V call is TRBV27, the J call TRBJ1-5; tentatively, D is TRBD1 (5 bases). Looked up from germline, CDR1 is MNHEY and CDR2 is SMNVEV (reference sequence). With 2 bases removed from V and 7 bases from J, the gap between germline ends came to 9 bases. CDR3 length: 13 residues. The CDR3 is CASSLGGRQPQHF. CDR3 DNA: TGTGCCAGCAGTTTAGGGGGGAGACAGCCCCAGCATTTT.

This rearrangement joins TRBV27 to TRBJ1-4; D unresolved. Germline V gene sequence: CDR1 MNHEY, CDR2 SMNVEV (reference sequence). CDR3 length equals 14 residues. Trimming removed 0 bases from V and 8 bases from J, with 10 bases in between. Here the CDR3 reads CASSLSTSDEKLFF. The DNA for the CDR3 is TGTGCCAGCAGTTTATCTACTAGTGACGAAAAACTGTTTTTT.

The chain couples TRBV7-9 to TRBJ2-7, with TRBD2 identical over 9 bases. Looked up from germline, CDR1 is SEHNR and CDR2 is FQNEAQ (reference sequence). CDR3 length equals 15 residues. After removal of 5 bases from V and 2 bases from J, the junction contained 7 bases not matched to a gene. The CDR3 sequence is CASSVPGTSTYEQYF. The CDR3 DNA follows: TGTGCCAGCAGCGTTCCTGGGACTAGCACCTACGAGCAGTACTTC.

V usage is TRBV7-9 and J usage is TRBJ1-4; 9 nucleotides agree with TRBD1. V lost 5 bases to trimming and J lost 6 bases; unmatched junction nucleotides: 7. The CDR3 is 15 amino acids. Germline V gives CDR1 SEHNR, CDR2 FQNEAQ (reference sequence). CDR3 sequence (DNA): TGTGCCAGCAGCCAGAACAGGGGGCGCGATGAAAAACTGTTTTTT. Its translation: CASSQNRGRDEKLFF.

The gene calls are TRBV5-4 and TRBJ1-6, with D possibly TRBD1 on 5 matching bases. This CDR3 has 15 residues. Trimming removed 2 bases from V and 0 bases from J, with 6 bases in between. Looked up from germline, CDR1 is SGHNT and CDR2 is YYREEE (reference sequence). The CDR3 nucleotides read TGTGCCAGCAGCTTCGGGGGCTCCTATAATTCACCCCTCCACTTT. Residues: CASSFGGSYNSPLHF.

V is TRBV6-1 and J is TRBJ2-3; perhaps TRBD2 as D (6 bases). CDR1 MNHNS and CDR2 SASEGT come from the germline V gene. The V and J ends lost 1 base and 0 bases respectively, with 11 bases between them. This CDR3 spans 16 amino acids. The chain's CDR3 is CASSEVRGPSTDTQYF. The CDR3 DNA reads as TGTGCCAGCAGTGAAGTGCGGGGCCCTAGCACAGATACGCAGTATTTT.

The count of this clone is one. J is TRBJ2-1 and V is TRBV7-9; D remains unclear. Looked up from germline, CDR1 is SEHNR and CDR2 is FQNEAQ (reference sequence). The CDR3 has 15 residues. V was pared by 6 bases and J by 4 bases, with 16 bases between. CDR3 protein: CASSPALGHYNEQFF. Written as DNA, the CDR3 is TGTGCCAGCAGTCCCGCACTCGGGCATTACAATGAGCAGTTCTTC.

This clone has only one observation. V gene TRBV6-5 combines with J gene TRBJ1-1; 7 bases line up with TRBD1. Germline CDR1 MNHEY, CDR2 SVGAGI. This CDR3 has 15 residues. With 0 bases clipped from V and 5 bases from J, the junction kept 6 bases outside the gene matches. Written as DNA, the CDR3 is TGTGCCAGCAGTTACTCGAGACAGGGAAGGACTGAAGCTTTCTTT. Amino acid sequence: CASSYSRQGRTEAFF.

This CDR3 is CASTWGISEAFF. In DNA, the CDR3 is TGTGCCAGCACATGGGGAATCTCTGAAGCTTTCTTT. The rearrangement joins TRBV6-1 to TRBJ1-1; the D is unclear. The CDR3 covers 12 residues. The V end lost 7 bases, the J end lost 6 bases, and 12 bases lay between the germline ends. Germline loops: CDR1 MNHNS, CDR2 SASEGT.

The chain combines TRBV10-3 with TRBJ2-1, with 10 bases fitting TRBD1. The CDR3 has 13 amino acids. V was clipped by 7 bases and J by 7 bases; unmatched bases: 4. CDR1 and CDR2 from the germline V gene are ENHRY and SYGVKD. Here the CDR3 DNA reads TGTGCCATCATGGAGGGACAGGGGAATGAGCAGTTCTTC. Translation gives CAIMEGQGNEQFF.

V and J are TRBV9 and TRBJ2-3, with 8 bases aligning to TRBD2. V was clipped by 0 bases and J by 10 bases; unmatched bases: 13. Germline values: CDR1 SGDLS, CDR2 YYNGEE. The CDR3 totals 16 residues. The CDR3 loop reads CASSVDGLGLAKAQYF. In DNA, the CDR3 is TGTGCCAGCAGCGTAGACGGACTAGGACTAGCCAAGGCGCAGTATTTT.

This clone was seen only once. The chain joins TRBV27 to TRBJ2-2; D is uncertain. Germline CDR1 reads MNHEY; CDR2 reads SMNVEV (reference sequence). The CDR3 totals 14 residues. Trimming took 3 bases from V and 4 from J, leaving 9 bases between them. CDR3 nucleotide sequence: TGTGCCAGCAGTTTCCTCGGTAGCACCGGGGAGCTGTTTTTT. As protein: CASSFLGSTGELFF.

This chain links TRBV2 with TRBJ2-7; D tentatively reads TRBD1 or TRBD2 (5 bases each). Germline V CDR1 and CDR2: SNHLY, FYNNEI. The CDR3 covers 11 residues. Trimming removed 4 bases at V and 7 bases at J, with 8 bases between. The CDR3, as DNA: TGTGCCAGCAGTGCGGGACGGGAGCAGTACTTC. Its translation is CASSAGREQYF.

CDR3 protein: CASSPSGGATYEQYF. The CDR3 DNA sequence: TGTGCCAGCAGCCCTAGCGGGGGTGCTACCTACGAGCAGTACTTC. The genes are TRBV13 and TRBJ2-7, with 10 positions matching TRBD2. This CDR3 has 15 residues. CDR1 is PRHDT, CDR2 FYEKMQ, per germline (reference sequence). V was clipped by 5 bases and J by 2 bases; unmatched bases: 6. Variable domain in full (rest from reference TRBV13 and TRBJ2-7): AAGVIQSPRHLIKEKRETATLKCYPIPRHDTVYWYQQGPGQDPQFLISFYEKMQSDKGSIPDRFSAQQFSDYHSELNMSSLELGDSALYFCASSPSGGATYEQYFGPGTRLTVT.

This clone was counted a few times. The chain combines TRBV27 with TRBJ2-7; D perhaps matches TRBD1 (6 bases). CDR3 size: 12 residues. V was shortened by 6 bases and J by 2 bases, with 8 bases between the two germline ends. CDR1 is MNHEY and CDR2 is SMNVEV in the germline V gene (reference sequence). The DNA for the CDR3 is TGTGCCAGCAGAGCAGGGGCCTACGAGCAGTACTTC. Amino acid sequence: CASRAGAYEQYF.

By share of the sample, this clone is medium-sized. The J gene is TRBJ2-7, the V gene TRBV13; D is perhaps TRBD1 or TRBD2 (5 bases each). This CDR3 has 12 residues. V shed 5 bases and J shed 6 bases, with 11 bases lying between them. Germline lookup yields CDR1 PRHDT and CDR2 FYEKMQ (reference sequence). The CDR3 DNA reads as TGTGCCAGCAGCCTGGGGACGGGCGAGCAGTACTTC. Translation gives CASSLGTGEQYF.

The chain employs TRBV9 and TRBJ2-3, with a tentative D call TRBD1 (5 bases). Germline V lookup: CDR1 SGDLS, CDR2 YYNGEE. V was trimmed by 1 base and J by 0 bases, leaving 12 bases between them. CDR3 length equals 16 residues. CDR3 nucleotides: TGTGCCAGCAGCGTACAGGGAATGATTAGCACAGATACGCAGTATTTT. It translates to CASSVQGMISTDTQYF.

This chain links TRBV5-5 with TRBJ2-7; TRBD1 matches at 9 bases. The CDR3 covers 14 residues. Germline V CDR1 and CDR2: SGHKS, YYEKEE (reference sequence). After removal of 4 bases from V and 5 bases from J, the junction contained 7 bases not matched to a gene. The CDR3 loop reads CASSRGQGVNEQYF. The CDR3 nucleotides are TGTGCCAGCAGCCGGGGACAGGGAGTCAACGAGCAGTACTTC.

This chain joins TRBV6-6 and TRBJ2-5; a possible D gene is TRBD2 (6 bases). The V gene's germline CDR1 is MNHNY and CDR2 SVGAGI (reference sequence). Trimming removed 0 bases from V and 1 base from J, with 12 bases in between. CDR3 size: 16 residues. In DNA, the CDR3 is TGTGCCAGCAGTTACTCGGTGTTGGAGGGCCAAGAGACCCAGTACTTC. Translating gives CASSYSVLEGQETQYF.

The V call is TRBV4-1, the J call TRBJ1-1, with 9 bases identical to TRBD1. The CDR3 consists of 14 residues. In germline, CDR1 is MGHRA, CDR2 YSYEKL. V shed 4 bases, J shed 7 bases, and the junction held 7 bases outside the gene matches. The DNA for the CDR3 is TGCGCCAGCAGCCCCGGGACAGGGCGGGTTGAAGCTTTCTTT. This gives the protein CASSPGTGRVEAFF.

The CDR3 DNA is TGTGCCAGCAGCTTAAAAGCGGGGGCTCCTAGCACAGATACGCAGTATTTT. Translation: CASSLKAGAPSTDTQYF. This sequence joins TRBV13 and TRBJ2-3; the match to TRBD2 covers 8 bases. With V trimmed by 2 bases and J by 0 bases, 7 bases remained unmatched. This CDR3 comprises 17 residues. Germline lookup yields CDR1 PRHDT and CDR2 FYEKMQ (reference sequence).

The V and J genes are TRBV27 and TRBJ1-1, with 7 bases fitting TRBD1. CDR1 is MNHEY, CDR2 SMNVEV, per germline (reference sequence). The CDR3 spans 16 residues. V lost 0 bases to trimming and J lost 6 bases; unmatched junction nucleotides: 10. The CDR3 DNA follows: TGTGCCAGCAGTTTATCGTATCCAGGGGGAAGAGCTGAAGCTTTCTTT. This translates into CASSLSYPGGRAEAFF.

This clone occurred many times. The CDR3 DNA reads TGCAGTGCGGGGGGGCAGTACTTC. This translates into CSAGGQYF. This sequence joins TRBV20-1 and TRBJ2-7; a weak D match, TRBD2 (6 bases). The CDR3 sequence is 8 residues long. Trimming left V 6 bases short and J 9 bases short, with 6 bases between. Germline assignment: CDR1 DFQATT and CDR2 SNEGSKA (reference sequence).

The J gene is TRBJ1-6, the V gene TRBV7-9, with 9 bases lining up with TRBD1. The CDR3 runs to 17 residues. Looked up from germline, CDR1 is SEHNR and CDR2 is FQNEAQ (reference sequence). V dropped 5 bases and J dropped 6; count of bases not matched to a gene: 11. The CDR3 DNA follows: TGTGCCAGCAGCAAATCCGGGACAGGGCAAACTAATTCACCCCTCCACTTT. Residues: CASSKSGTGQTNSPLHF. Drawing the rest from reference TRBV7-9 and TRBJ1-6, the complete variable domain is DTGVSQNPRHKITKRGQNVTFRCDPISEHNRLYWYRQTLGQGPEFLTYFQNEAQLEKSRLLSDRFSAERPKGSFSTLEIQRTEQGDSAMYLCASSKSGTGQTNSPLHFGNGTRLTVT.

The J gene is TRBJ2-7, the V gene TRBV9; 9 bases line up with TRBD1. The ends lost 0 bases at V and 4 bases at J; junction bases unmatched: 2. Germline CDR1 is SGDLS and CDR2 is YYNGEE. CDR3 length: 14 residues. As DNA, the CDR3 is TGTGCCAGCAGCGTAGGGACAGGGGAATACGAGCAGTACTTC. Its protein product is CASSVGTGEYEQYF.

This clone turned up a few times. The chain links TRBV4-3 to TRBJ2-7; no definite D call. V shed 0 bases and J shed 2 bases, with 14 bases lying between them. The V gene's germline CDR1 is LGHNA and CDR2 YSLEER. There are 16 residues in the CDR3. The CDR3, as DNA: TGCGCCAGCAGCCAAGATCACAGCAGCCCAGCCTACGAGCAGTACTTC. This translates into CASSQDHSSPAYEQYF.

J is TRBJ2-7 and V is TRBV5-1; D is uncertain. CDR3 length: 13 residues. CDR1 is SGHRS and CDR2 is YFSETQ in the germline V gene. The ends were cut back, 2 bases at V and 2 bases at J, with 8 bases in the middle. CDR3 amino acids: CASSFTVAYEQYF. The DNA for the CDR3 is TGCGCCAGCAGCTTTACGGTCGCCTACGAGCAGTACTTC.

CDR3 in DNA: TGTGCCAGCAGCTTGGAAGGGATAGATGACACCGGGGAGCTGTTTTTT. This encodes CASSLEGIDDTGELFF. The chain uses TRBV5-4 and TRBJ2-2; D is undetermined. The CDR3 is 16 residues long. Germline CDR1 and CDR2: SGHNT and YYREEE (reference sequence). V lost 0 bases, J lost 3 bases, and 12 bases lay in between.